This T cell receptor beta chain was profiled in a study of blood T cell repertoires in COVID-19. Study information: The United States, Italy and Spain were the sources of the acute and convalescent COVID-19 samples. PBMCs, B-cell-depleted T cells, or T cells provided the cDNA or gDNA that made up the material.

Patients at the Seattle site were enrolled during active infection and followed longitudinally. Per the germline V gene, CDR1 is SGHRS and CDR2 is YFSETQ. Trimming shortened V by 1 base and J by 8 bases, and 18 bases separated the two germline ends. The CDR3 totals 15 residues. Authors' processing steps: Amplified reference gene primers provided the basis for estimating nucleated cell counts. Assay: immunoSEQ multiplex PCR; the TCRdb copy retains only in-frame clones and omits some. V, J and clone size are taken as reported in that table, and D and trimming were inferred from the DNA itself. The sample carries some 400,000 clones, 70% to 90% recorded once.

The sample taken for sequencing was peripheral blood. The gene calls are TRBV5-1 and TRBJ1-2, with D maybe TRBD1 (6 bases). This receptor was identified in a woman in her fifties or sixties with COVID-19, enrolled during active disease. DNA of the CDR3: TGCGCCAGCAGCTTGAGCGGGGGGCGCGGCTCGGGCTACACCTTC. It yields the protein CASSLSGGRGSGYTF. Drawing the rest from reference TRBV5-1 and TRBJ1-2, the complete variable domain is KAGVTQTPRYLIKTRGQQVTLSCSPISGHRSVSWYQQTPGQGLQFLFEYFSETQRNKGNFPGRFSGRQFSNSRSEMNVSTLELGDSALYLCASSLSGGRGSGYTFGSGTRLTVV.